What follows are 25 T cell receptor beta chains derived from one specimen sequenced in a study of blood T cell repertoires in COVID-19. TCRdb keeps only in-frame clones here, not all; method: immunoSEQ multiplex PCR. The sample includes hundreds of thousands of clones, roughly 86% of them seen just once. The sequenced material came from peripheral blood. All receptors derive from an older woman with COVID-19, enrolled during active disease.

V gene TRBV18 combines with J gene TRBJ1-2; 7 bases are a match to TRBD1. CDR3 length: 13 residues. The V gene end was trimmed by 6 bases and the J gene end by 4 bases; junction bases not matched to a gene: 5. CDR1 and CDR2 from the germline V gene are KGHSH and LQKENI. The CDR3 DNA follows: TGTGCCAGCTCGCCTGACAGGGCCTATGGCTACACCTTC. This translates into CASSPDRAYGYTF.

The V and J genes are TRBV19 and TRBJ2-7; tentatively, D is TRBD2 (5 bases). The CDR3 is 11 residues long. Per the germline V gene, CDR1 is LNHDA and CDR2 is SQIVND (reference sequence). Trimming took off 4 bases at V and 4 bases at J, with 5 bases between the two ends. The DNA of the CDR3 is TGTGCCAGTAGTACGGGGTACGAGCAGTACTTC. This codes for CASSTGYEQYF.

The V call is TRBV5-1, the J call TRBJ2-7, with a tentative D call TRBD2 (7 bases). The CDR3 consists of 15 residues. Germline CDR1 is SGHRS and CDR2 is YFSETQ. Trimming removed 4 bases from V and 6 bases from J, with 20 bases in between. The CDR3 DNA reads TGCGCCAGCAGCCGCGCGGCGGGGGCCACCCCCGAGCAGTACTTC. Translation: CASSRAAGATPEQYF.

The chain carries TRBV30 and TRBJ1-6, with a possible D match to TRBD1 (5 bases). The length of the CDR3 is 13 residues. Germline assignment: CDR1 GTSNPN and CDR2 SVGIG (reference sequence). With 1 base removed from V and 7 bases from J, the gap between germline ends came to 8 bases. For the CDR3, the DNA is TGTGCCTGGAGTGCCGGGGGGAATTCACCCCTCCACTTT. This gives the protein CAWSAGGNSPLHF.

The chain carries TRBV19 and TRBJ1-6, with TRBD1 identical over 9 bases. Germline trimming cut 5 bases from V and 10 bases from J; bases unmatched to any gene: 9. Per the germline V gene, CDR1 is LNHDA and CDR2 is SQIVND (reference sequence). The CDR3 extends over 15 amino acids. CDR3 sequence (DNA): TGTGCCAGTAGTCGGGGGACAGGGAATAGGTCACCCCTCCACTTT. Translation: CASSRGTGNRSPLHF.

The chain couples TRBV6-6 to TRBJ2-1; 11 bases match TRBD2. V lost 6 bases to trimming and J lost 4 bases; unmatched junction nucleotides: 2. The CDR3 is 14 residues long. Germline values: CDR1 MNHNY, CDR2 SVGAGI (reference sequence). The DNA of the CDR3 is TGTGCCAGCAGCAGACTAGCGGGGTACAATGAGCAGTTCTTC. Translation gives CASSRLAGYNEQFF.

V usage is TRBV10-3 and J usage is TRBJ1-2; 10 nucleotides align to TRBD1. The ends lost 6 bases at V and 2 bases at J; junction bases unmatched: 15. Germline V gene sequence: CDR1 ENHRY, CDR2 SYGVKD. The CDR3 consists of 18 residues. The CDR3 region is CAIRTWTGGNIQNYGYTF. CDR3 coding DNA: TGTGCCATCAGGACTTGGACAGGGGGGAATATTCAGAACTATGGCTACACCTTC.

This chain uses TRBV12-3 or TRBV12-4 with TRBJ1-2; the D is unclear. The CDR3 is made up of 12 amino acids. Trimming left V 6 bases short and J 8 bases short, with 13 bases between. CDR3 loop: CASSLDQRGYTF. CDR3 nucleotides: TGTGCCAGCAGCCTCGACCAGAGGGGCTACACCTTC.

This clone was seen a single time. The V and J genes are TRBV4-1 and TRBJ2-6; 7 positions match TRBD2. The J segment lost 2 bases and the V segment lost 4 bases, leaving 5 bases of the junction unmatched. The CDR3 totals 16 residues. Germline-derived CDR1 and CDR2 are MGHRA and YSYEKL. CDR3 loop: CASSLRGETGANVLTF. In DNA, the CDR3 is TGCGCCAGCAGCCTCCGGGGGGAGACTGGGGCCAACGTCCTGACTTTC.

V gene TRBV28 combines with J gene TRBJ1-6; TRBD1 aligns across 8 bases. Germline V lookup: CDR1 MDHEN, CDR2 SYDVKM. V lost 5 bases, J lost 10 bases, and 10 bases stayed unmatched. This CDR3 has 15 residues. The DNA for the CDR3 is TGTGCCAGCAGTGCCTCGACAGGGGTTGAATCACCCCTCCACTTT. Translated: CASSASTGVESPLHF.

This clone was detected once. CDR3 coding DNA: TGTGCCAGCAGCCTGGGACAGGGAATAGATACGCAGTATTTT. Protein sequence: CASSLGQGIDTQYF. V is TRBV3-1 (or the pseudogene TRBV3-2) and J is TRBJ2-3; the match to TRBD1 covers 9 bases. CDR1 and CDR2 from the germline V gene are LGHDT and YNNKEL (reference sequence). This CDR3 region has 14 residues. V lost 4 bases to trimming and J lost 5 bases; unmatched junction nucleotides: 4.

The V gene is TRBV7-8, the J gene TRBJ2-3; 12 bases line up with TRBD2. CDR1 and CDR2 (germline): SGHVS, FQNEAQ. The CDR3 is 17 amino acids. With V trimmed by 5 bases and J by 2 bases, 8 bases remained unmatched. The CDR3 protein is CASSQPTSGGITDTQYF. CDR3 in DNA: TGTGCCAGCAGCCAGCCGACTAGCGGGGGTATCACAGATACGCAGTATTTT.

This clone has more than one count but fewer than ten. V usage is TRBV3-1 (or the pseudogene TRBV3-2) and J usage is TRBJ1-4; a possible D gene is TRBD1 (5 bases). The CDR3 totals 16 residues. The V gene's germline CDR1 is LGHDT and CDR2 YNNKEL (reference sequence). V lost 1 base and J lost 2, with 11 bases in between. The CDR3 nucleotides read TGTGCCAGCAGCCAAGGTCAGACAGCCACTAATGAAAAACTGTTTTTT. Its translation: CASSQGQTATNEKLFF.

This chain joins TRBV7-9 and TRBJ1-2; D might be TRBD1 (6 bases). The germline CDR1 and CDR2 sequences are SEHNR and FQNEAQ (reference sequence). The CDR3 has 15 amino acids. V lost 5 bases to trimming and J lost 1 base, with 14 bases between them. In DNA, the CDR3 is TGTGCCAGCAGCCAAGGGGGAGGGAATAACTATGGCTACACCTTC. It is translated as CASSQGGGNNYGYTF.

The CDR3, as DNA: TGTGCCACCAGTGACGGGGTACGTGGCTACACCTTC. Its translation is CATSDGVRGYTF. The chain couples TRBV24-1 to TRBJ1-2; unclear D gene. Germline loops: CDR1 KGHDR, CDR2 SFDVKD. The CDR3 totals 12 residues. Trimming took off 4 bases at V and 7 bases at J, with 9 bases between the two ends.

The DNA of the CDR3 is TGCAGCGCTGCCCCGTCTACAGGGGGCGGAATGAACACTGAAGCTTTCTTT. Translated: CSAAPSTGGGMNTEAFF. The rearrangement joins TRBV29-1 to TRBJ1-1; 9 bases are a match to TRBD1. The ends lost 7 bases at V and 0 bases at J; junction bases unmatched: 15. The CDR3 contains 17 residues. The V gene's germline CDR1 is SQVTM and CDR2 ANQGSEA.

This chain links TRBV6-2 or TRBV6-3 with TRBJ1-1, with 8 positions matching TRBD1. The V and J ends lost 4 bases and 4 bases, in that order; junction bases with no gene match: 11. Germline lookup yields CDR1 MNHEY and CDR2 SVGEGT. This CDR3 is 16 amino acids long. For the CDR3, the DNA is TGTGCCAGCAGTTCCGAAAGACAGGGGAGGGCCACTGAAGCTTTCTTT. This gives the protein CASSSERQGRATEAFF.

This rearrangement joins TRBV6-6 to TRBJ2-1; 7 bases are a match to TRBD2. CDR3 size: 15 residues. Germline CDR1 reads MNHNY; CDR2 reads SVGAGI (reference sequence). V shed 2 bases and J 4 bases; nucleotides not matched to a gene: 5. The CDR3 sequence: CASSYGGGRYNEQFF. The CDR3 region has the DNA TGTGCCAGCAGTTACGGGGGGGGACGTTACAATGAGCAGTTCTTC.

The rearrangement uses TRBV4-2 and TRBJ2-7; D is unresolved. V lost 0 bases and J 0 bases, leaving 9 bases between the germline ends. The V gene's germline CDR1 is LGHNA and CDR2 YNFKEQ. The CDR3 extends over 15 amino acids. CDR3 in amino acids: CASSQDQAGSYEQYF. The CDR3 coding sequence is TGTGCCAGCAGCCAAGATCAGGCAGGCTCCTACGAGCAGTACTTC.

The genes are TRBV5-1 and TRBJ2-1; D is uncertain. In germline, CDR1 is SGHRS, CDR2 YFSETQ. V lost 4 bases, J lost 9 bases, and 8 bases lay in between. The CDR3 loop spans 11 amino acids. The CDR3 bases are TGCGCCAGCAGCCTCGATAGTGAGCAGTTCTTC. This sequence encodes CASSLDSEQFF.

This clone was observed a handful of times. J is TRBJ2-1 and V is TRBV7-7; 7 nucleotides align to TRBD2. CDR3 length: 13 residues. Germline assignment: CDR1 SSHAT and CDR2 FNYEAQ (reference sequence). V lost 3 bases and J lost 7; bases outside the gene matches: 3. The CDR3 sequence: CASSFSSGNEQFF. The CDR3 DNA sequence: TGTGCCAGCAGCTTCTCTAGCGGTAATGAGCAGTTCTTC.

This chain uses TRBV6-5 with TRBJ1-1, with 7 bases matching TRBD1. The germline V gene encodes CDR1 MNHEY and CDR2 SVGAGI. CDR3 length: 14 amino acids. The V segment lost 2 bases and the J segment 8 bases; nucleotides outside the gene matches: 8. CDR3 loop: CASSYATGVAEAFF. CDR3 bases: TGTGCCAGCAGTTACGCCACAGGGGTCGCCGAAGCTTTCTTT.

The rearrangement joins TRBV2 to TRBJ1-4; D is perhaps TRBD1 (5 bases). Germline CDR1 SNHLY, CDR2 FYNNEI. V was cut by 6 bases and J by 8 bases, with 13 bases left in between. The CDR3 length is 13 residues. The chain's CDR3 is CASRTELMEKLFF. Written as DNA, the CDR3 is TGTGCCAGCAGGACAGAGCTTATGGAAAAACTGTTTTTT.

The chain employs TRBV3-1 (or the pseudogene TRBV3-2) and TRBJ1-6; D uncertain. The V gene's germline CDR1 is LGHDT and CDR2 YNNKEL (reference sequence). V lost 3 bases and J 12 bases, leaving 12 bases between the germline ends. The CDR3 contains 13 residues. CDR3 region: CASSQPSSRPLHF. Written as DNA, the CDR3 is TGTGCCAGCAGCCAGCCCAGTTCCCGACCCCTCCACTTT.

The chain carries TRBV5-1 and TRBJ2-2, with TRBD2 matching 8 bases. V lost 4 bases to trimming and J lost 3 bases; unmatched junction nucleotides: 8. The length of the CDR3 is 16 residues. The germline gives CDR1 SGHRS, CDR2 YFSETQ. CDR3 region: CASSPGAGVYTGELFF. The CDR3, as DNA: TGCGCCAGCAGCCCCGGAGCGGGGGTCTACACCGGGGAGCTGTTTTTT.